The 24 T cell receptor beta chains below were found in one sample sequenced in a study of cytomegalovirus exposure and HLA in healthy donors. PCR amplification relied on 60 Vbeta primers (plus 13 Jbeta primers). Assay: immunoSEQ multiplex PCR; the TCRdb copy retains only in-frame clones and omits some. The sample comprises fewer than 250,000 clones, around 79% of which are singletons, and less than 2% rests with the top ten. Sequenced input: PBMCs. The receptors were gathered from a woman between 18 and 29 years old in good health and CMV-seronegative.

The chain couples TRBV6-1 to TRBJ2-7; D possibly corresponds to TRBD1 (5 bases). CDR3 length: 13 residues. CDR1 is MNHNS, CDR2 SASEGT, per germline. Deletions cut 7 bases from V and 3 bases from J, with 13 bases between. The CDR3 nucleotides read TGTGCCAGCACAGAGGACACCTTCTACGAGCAGTACTTC. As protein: CASTEDTFYEQYF.

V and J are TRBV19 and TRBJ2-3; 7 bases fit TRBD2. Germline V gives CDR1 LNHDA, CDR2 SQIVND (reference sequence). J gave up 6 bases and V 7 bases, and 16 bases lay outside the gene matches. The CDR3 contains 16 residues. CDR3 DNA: TGTGCCAGTAAAGTCGGGGCGGGAGTTGGAGGGGATACGCAGTATTTT. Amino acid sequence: CASKVGAGVGGDTQYF.

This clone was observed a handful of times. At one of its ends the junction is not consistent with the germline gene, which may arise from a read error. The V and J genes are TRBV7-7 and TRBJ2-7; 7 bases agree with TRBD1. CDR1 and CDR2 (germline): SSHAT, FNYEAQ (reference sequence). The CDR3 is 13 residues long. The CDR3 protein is CASSSDRSSEQYF. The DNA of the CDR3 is TGTGCTAGCAGCTCGGACAGGTCGAGCGAGCAGTACTTC.

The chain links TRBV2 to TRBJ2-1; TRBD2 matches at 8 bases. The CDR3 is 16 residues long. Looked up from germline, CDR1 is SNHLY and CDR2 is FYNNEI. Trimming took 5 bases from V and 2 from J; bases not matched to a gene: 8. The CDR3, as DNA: TGTGCCAGCAGTCTACTAGCGGCATTTGCCTACAATGAGCAGTTCTTC. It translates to CASSLLAAFAYNEQFF.

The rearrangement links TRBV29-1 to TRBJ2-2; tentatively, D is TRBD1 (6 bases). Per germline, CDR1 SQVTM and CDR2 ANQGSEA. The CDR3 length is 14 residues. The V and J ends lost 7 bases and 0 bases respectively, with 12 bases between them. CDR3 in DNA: TGCAGCGCCAGGGGACCCACGAACACCGGGGAGCTGTTTTTT. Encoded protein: CSARGPTNTGELFF.

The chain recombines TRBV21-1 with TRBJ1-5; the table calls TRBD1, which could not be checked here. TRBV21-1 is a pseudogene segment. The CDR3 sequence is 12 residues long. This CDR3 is CASNQGREPQHF. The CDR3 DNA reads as TGTGCCAGCAATCAGGGTCGGGAGCCCCAGCATTTT.

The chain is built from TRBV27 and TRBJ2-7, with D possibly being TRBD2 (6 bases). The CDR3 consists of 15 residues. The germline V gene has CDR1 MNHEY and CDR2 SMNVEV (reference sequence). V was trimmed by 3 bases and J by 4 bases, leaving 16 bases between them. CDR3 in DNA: TGTGCCAGCAGTTTCATTTCAGGAGGAGGGTACGAGCAGTACTTC. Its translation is CASSFISGGGYEQYF.

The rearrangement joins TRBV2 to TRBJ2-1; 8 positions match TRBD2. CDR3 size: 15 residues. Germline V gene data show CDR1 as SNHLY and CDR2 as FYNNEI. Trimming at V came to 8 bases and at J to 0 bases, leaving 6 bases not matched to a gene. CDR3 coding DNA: TGTGCCAGCTTAGCGGGGTTGAGCTCCTACAATGAGCAGTTCTTC. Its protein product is CASLAGLSSYNEQFF.

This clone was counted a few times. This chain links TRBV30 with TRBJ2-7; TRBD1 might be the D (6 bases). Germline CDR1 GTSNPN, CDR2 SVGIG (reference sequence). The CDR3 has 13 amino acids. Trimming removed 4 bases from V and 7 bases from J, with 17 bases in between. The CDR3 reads CAWKGEPTREQYF. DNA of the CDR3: TGTGCCTGGAAGGGGGAACCTACGCGGGAGCAGTACTTC. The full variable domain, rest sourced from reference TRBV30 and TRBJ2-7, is SQTIHQWPATLVQPVGSPLSLECTVEGTSNPNLYWYRQAAGRGLQLLFYSVGIGQISSEVPQNLSASRPQDRQFILSSKKLLLSDSGFYLCAWKGEPTREQYFGPGTRLTVT.

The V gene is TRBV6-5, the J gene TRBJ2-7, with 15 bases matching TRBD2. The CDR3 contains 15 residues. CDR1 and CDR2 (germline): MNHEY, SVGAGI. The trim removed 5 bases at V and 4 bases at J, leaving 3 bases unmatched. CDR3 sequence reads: CASSGTSGRMYEQYF. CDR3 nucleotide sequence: TGTGCCAGCAGTGGGACTAGCGGGAGGATGTACGAGCAGTACTTC.

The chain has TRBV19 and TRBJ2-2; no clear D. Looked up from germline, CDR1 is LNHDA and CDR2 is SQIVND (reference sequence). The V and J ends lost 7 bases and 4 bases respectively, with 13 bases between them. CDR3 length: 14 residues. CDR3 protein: CASKSAPGTGELFF. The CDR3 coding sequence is TGTGCCAGTAAAAGCGCCCCGGGCACCGGGGAGCTGTTTTTT.

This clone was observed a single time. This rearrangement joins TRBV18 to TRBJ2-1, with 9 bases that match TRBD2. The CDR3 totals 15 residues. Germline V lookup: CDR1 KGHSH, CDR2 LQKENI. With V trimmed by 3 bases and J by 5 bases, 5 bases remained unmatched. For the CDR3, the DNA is TGTGCCAGCTCACCGTCTAGCGGGGTTAACAATGAGCAGTTCTTC. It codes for CASSPSSGVNNEQFF. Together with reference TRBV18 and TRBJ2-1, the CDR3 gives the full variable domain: NAGVMQNPRHLVRRRGQEARLRCSPMKGHSHVYWYRQLPEEGLKFMVYLQKENIIDESGMPKERFSAEFPKEGPSILRIQQVVRGDSAAYFCASSPSSGVNNEQFFGPGTRLTVL.

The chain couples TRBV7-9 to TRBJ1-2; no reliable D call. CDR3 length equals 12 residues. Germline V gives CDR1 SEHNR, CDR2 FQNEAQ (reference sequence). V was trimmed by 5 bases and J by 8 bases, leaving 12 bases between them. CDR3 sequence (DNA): TGTGCCAGCAGCATTTTAAGGGAGGGCTACACCTTC. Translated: CASSILREGYTF.

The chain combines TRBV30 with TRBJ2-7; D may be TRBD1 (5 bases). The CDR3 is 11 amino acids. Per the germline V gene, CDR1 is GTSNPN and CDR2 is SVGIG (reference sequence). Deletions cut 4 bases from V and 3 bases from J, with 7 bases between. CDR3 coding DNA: TGTGCCTGGAAGGGGCTCTACGAGCAGTACTTC. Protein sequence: CAWKGLYEQYF. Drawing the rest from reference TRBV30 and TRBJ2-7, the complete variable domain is SQTIHQWPATLVQPVGSPLSLECTVEGTSNPNLYWYRQAAGRGLQLLFYSVGIGQISSEVPQNLSASRPQDRQFILSSKKLLLSDSGFYLCAWKGLYEQYFGPGTRLTVT.

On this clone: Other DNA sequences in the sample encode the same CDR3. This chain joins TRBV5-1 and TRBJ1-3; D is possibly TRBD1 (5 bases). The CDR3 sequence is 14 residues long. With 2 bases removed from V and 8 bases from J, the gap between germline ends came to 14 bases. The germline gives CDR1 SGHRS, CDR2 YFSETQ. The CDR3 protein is CASSFWGGRDTIYF. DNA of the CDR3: TGCGCCAGCAGCTTTTGGGGGGGAAGAGACACCATATATTTT.

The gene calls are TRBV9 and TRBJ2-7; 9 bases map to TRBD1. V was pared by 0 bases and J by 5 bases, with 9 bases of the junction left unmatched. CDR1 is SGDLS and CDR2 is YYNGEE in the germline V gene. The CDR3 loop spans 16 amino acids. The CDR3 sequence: CASSVEGGQGPHEQYF. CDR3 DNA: TGTGCCAGCAGCGTAGAGGGGGGACAGGGACCTCACGAGCAGTACTTC.

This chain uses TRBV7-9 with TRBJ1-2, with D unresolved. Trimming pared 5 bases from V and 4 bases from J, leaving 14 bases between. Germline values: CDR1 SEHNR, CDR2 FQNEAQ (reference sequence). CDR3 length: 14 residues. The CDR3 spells CASSQMEGSYGYTF. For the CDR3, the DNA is TGTGCCAGCAGCCAAATGGAGGGAAGCTATGGCTACACCTTC.

The CDR3 is CASSYSATSGGYEQYF. The CDR3, as DNA: TGTGCCAGCAGTTACTCGGCGACTAGCGGGGGCTACGAGCAGTACTTC. The V and J genes are TRBV6-6 and TRBJ2-7; 12 bases line up with TRBD2. This CDR3 is 16 amino acids long. Germline loops: CDR1 MNHNY, CDR2 SVGAGI (reference sequence). The ends lost 0 bases at V and 3 bases at J; junction bases unmatched: 3.

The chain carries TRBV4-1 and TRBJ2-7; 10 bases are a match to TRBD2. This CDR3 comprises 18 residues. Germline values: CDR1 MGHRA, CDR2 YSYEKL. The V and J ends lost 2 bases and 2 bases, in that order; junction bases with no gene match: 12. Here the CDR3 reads CASSQLVASGGAAYEQYF. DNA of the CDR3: TGCGCCAGCAGCCAATTGGTAGCTAGCGGGGGAGCCGCCTACGAGCAGTACTTC.

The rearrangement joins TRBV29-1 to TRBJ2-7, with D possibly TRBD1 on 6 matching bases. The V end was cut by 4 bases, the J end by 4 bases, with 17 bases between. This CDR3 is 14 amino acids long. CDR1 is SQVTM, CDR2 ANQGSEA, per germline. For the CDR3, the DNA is TGCAGCGTTGTTAGCCAGGGGATGGGTTACGAGCAGTACTTC. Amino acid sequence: CSVVSQGMGYEQYF.

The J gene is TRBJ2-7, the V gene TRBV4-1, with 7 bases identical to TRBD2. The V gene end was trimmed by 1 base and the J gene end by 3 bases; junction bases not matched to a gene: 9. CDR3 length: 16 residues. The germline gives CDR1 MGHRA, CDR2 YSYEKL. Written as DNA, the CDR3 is TGCGCCAGCAGCCAAGCGGGCGGGAGAACTTACTACGAGCAGTACTTC. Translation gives CASSQAGGRTYYEQYF.

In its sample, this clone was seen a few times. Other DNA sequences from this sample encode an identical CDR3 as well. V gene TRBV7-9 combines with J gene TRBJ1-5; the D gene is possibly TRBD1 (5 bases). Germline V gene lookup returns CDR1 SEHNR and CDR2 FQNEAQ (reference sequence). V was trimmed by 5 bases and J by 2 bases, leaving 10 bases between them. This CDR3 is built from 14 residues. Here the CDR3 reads CASSPGGGNQPQHF. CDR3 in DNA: TGTGCCAGCAGCCCCGGGGGGGGCAATCAGCCCCAGCATTTT. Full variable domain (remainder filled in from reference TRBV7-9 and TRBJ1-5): DTGVSQNPRHKITKRGQNVTFRCDPISEHNRLYWYRQTLGQGPEFLTYFQNEAQLEKSRLLSDRFSAERPKGSFSTLEIQRTEQGDSAMYLCASSPGGGNQPQHFGDGTRLSIL.

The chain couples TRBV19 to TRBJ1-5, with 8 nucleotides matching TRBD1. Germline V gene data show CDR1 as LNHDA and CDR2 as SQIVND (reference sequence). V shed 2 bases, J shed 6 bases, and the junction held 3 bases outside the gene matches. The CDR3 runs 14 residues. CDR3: CASSIQGAGQPQHF. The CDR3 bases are TGTGCCAGTAGTATACAGGGGGCGGGTCAGCCCCAGCATTTT.

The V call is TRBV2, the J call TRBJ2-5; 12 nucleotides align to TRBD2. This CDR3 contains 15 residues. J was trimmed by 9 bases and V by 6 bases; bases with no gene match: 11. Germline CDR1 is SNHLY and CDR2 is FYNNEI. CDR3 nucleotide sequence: TGTGCCAGCAGCAAGACTAGCGGGGGCGGGATGGCCCAGTACTTC. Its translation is CASSKTSGGGMAQYF.